This TCR beta chain was recovered during a study of PD-1 blockade in classical Hodgkin lymphoma. This sample's time point: cycle 4 day 1 (C4D1), after less than 7 weeks of nivolumab. No patient escaped relapse after autologous stem cell transplantation, and brentuximab vedotin exposure varied. TCRdb keeps only in-frame clones here, not all; method: immunoSEQ multiplex PCR. The sample has around 65,000 clones, roughly nine tenths seen once. The TCR was taken from a human donor with classical Hodgkin lymphoma. The sample was peripheral blood mononuclear cells (PBMCs), taken before the fourth cycle of nivolumab.

The CDR3 sequence: CASIRQALSTDTQYF. The CDR3 DNA reads as TGTGCCAGCATAAGACAGGCGCTCAGCACAGATACGCAGTATTTT. This chain links TRBV2 with TRBJ2-3, with a tentative D call TRBD1 (6 bases). Germline-derived CDR1 and CDR2 are SNHLY and FYNNEI. This CDR3 has 15 residues. Trimming left V 7 bases short and J 0 bases short, with 14 bases between.